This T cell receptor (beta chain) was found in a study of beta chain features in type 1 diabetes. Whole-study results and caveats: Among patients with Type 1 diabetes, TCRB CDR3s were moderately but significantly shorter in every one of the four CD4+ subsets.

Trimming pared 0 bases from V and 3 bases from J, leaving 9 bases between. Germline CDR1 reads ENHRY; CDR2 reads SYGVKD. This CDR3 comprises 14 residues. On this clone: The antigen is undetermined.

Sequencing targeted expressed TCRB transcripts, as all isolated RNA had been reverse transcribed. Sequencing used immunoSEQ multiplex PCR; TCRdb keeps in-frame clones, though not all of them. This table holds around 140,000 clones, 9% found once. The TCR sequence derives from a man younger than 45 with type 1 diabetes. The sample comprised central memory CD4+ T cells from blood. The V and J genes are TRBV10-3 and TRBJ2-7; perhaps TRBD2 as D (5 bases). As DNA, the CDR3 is TGTGCCATCAGTGAGTCGCTCGGGGACTACGAGCAGTACTTC. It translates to CAISESLGDYEQYF.